This T cell receptor beta chain originates from a study of cytomegalovirus exposure and HLA in healthy donors. This CDR3 comprises 15 residues. 13 Jbeta primers and 60 Vbeta primers were used for the PCR. Sequencing used immunoSEQ multiplex PCR; TCRdb keeps in-frame clones, though not all of them. The sample shows approximately 50,000 clones, around 62% of them seen only once. In this sample, this clone turned up a few times. The V gene is TRBV12-2, the J gene TRBJ1-2; the listed D gene, TRBD1, was not tested against the DNA. TRBV12-2 is termed a pseudogene. The receptor was derived from a human donor in good health. The material sequenced was PBMCs. The CDR3 DNA reads TGTGCAAGTCGCTTAGTTCTCGGGACAGACTATGGCTACACCTTC. Protein: CASRLVLGTDYGYTF.